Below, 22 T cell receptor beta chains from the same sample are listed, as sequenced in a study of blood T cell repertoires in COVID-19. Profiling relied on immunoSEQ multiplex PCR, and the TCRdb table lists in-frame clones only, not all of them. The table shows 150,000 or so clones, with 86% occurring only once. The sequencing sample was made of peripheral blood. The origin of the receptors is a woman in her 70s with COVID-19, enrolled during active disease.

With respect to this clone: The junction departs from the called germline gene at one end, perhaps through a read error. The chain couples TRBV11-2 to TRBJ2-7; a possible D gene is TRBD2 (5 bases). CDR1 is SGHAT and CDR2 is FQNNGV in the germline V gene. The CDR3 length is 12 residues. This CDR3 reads CASSLSQSGILF. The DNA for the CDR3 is TGTGCCAGCAGCTTATCCCAAAGCGGCATCCTCTTC.

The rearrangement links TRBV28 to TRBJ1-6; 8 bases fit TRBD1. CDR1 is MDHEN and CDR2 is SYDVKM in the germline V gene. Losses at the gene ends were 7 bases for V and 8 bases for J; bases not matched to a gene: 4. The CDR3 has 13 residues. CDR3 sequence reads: CASIGQGYSPLHF. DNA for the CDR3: TGTGCCAGCATCGGACAGGGTTATTCACCCCTCCACTTT.

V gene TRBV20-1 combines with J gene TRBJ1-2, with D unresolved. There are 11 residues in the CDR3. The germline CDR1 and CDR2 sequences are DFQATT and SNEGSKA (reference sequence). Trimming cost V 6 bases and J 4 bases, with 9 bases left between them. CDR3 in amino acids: CSARVSYGYTF. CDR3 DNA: TGCAGTGCGAGGGTCTCCTATGGCTACACCTTC.

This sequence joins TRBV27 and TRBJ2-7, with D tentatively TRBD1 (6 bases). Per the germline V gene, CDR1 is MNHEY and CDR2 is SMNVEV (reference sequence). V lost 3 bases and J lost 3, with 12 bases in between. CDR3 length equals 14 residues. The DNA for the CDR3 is TGTGCCAGCAGTTTTGGCCAGGGGCGCTACGAGCAGTACTTC. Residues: CASSFGQGRYEQYF.

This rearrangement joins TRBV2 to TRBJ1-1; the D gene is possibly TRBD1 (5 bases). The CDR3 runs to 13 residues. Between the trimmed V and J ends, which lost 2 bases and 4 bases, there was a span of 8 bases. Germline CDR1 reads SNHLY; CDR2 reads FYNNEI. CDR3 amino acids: CASSERQGTEAFF. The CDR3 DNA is TGTGCCAGCAGTGAAAGGCAGGGCACTGAAGCTTTCTTT.

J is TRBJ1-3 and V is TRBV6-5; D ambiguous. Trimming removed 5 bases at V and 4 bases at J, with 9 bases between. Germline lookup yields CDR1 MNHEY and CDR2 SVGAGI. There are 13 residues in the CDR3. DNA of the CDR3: TGTGCCAGCAGTACCGGGGTGGGAAACACCATATATTTT. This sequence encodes CASSTGVGNTIYF.

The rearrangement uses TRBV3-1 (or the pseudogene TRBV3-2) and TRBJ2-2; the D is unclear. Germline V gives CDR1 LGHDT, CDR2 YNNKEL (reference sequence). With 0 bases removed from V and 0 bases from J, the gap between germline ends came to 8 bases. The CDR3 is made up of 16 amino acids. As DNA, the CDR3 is TGTGCCAGCAGCCAAGAGTCCCGTCCGAACACCGGGGAGCTGTTTTTT. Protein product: CASSQESRPNTGELFF.

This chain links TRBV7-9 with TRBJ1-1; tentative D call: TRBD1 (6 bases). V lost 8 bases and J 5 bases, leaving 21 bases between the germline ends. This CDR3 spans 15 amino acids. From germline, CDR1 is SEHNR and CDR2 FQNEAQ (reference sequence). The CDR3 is CASRPPAGARTEAFF. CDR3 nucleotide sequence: TGTGCCAGCCGTCCCCCTGCGGGGGCAAGGACTGAAGCTTTCTTT.

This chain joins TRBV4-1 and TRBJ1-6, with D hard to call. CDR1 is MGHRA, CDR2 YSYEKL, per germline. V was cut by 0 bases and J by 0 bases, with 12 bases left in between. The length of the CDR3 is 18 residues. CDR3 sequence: CASSQDPAGFSYNSPLHF. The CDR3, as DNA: TGCGCCAGCAGCCAAGATCCGGCGGGTTTCTCCTATAATTCACCCCTCCACTTT.

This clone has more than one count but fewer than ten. The CDR3: CASSGGGRYRGELFF. DNA of the CDR3: TGTGCCAGCAGTGGGGGCGGGCGGTACCGCGGGGAGCTGTTTTTT. This sequence joins TRBV7-2 and TRBJ2-2; D might be TRBD1 (6 bases). CDR3 length equals 15 residues. Germline assignment: CDR1 SGHTA and CDR2 FQGNSA. V lost 6 bases and J 7 bases, leaving 18 bases between the germline ends.

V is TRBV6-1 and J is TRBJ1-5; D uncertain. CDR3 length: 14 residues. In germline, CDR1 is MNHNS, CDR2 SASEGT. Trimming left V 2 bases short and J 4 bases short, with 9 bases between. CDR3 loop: CASSESGINQPQHF. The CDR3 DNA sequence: TGTGCCAGCAGTGAATCGGGAATAAATCAGCCCCAGCATTTT.

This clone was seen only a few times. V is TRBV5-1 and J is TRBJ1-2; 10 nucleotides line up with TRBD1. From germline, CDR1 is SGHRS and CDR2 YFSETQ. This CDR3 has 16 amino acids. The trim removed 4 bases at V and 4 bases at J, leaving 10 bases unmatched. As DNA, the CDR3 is TGCGCCAGCAGCCTTTCCGGGACAGGGGAGAGCTATGGCTACACCTTC. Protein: CASSLSGTGESYGYTF.

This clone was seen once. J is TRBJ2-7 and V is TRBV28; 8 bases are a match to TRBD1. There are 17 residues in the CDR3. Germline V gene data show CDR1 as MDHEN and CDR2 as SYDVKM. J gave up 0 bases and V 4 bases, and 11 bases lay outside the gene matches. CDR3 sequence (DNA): TGTGCCAGCAGTTCAAATGCCCGGGACAGGAGCTCCTACGAGCAGTACTTC. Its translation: CASSSNARDRSSYEQYF. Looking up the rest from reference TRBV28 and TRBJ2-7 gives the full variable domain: DVKVTQSSRYLVKRTGEKVFLECVQDMDHENMFWYRQDPGLGLRLIYFSYDVKMKEKGDIPEGYSVSREKKERFSLILESASTNQTSMYLCASSSNARDRSSYEQYFGPGTRLTVT.

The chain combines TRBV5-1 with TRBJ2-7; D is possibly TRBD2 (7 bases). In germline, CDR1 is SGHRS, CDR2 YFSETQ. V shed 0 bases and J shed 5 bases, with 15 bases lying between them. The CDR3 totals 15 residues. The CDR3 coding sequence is TGCGCCAGCAGCTTGGGGCTTCGGGGGGCCGACGAGCAGTACTTC. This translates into CASSLGLRGADEQYF.

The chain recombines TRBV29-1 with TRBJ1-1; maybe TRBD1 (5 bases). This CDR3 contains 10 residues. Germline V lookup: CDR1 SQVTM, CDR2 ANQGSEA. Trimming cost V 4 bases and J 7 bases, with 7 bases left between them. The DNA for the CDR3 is TGCAGCGTTGGGGGCGGTGAAGCTTTCTTT. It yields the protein CSVGGGEAFF. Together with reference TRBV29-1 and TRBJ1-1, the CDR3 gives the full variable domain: SAVISQKPSRDICQRGTSLTIQCQVDSQVTMMFWYRQQPGQSLTLIATANQGSEATYESGFVIDKFPISRPNLTFSTLTVSNMSPEDSSIYLCSVGGGEAFFGQGTRLTVV.

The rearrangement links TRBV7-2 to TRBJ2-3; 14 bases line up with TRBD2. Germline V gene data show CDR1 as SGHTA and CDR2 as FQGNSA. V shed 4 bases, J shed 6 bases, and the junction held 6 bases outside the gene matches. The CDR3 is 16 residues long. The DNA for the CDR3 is TGTGCCAGCAGCTCCCGACTAGCGGGGGGGAGTGATACGCAGTATTTT. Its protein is CASSSRLAGGSDTQYF.

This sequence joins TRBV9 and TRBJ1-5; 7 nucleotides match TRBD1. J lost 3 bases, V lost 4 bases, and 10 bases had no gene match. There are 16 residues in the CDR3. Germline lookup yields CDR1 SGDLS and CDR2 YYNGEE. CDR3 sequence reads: CASSTRQGQDNQPQHF. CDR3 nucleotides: TGTGCCAGCAGCACCCGACAGGGCCAAGACAATCAGCCCCAGCATTTT.

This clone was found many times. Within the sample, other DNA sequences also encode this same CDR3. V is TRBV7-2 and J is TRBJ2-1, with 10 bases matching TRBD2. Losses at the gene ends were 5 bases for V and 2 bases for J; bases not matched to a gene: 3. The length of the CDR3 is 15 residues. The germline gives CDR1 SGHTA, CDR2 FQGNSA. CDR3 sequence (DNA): TGTGCCAGCAGCCCTACTAGCGGGGCCTACAATGAGCAGTTCTTC. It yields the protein CASSPTSGAYNEQFF.

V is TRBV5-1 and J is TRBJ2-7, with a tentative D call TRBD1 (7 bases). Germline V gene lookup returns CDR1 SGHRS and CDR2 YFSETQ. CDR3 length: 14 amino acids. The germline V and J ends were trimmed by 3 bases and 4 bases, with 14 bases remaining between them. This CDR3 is CASSSQGGAYEQYF. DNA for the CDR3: TGCGCCAGCAGCTCTCAGGGGGGCGCATACGAGCAGTACTTC.

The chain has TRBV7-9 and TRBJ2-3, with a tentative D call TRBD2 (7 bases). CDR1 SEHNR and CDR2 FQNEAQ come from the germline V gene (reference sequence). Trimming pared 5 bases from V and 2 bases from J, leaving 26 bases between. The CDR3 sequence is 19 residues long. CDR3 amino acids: CASSRDAGVGGAFTDTQYF. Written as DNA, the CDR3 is TGTGCCAGCAGCCGAGACGCAGGGGTAGGGGGGGCCTTCACAGATACGCAGTATTTT.

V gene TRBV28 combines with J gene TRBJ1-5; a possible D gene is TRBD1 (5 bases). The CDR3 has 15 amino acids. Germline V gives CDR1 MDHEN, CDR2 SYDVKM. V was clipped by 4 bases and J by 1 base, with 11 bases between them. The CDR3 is CASSSVAGSNQPQHF. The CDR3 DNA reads TGTGCCAGCAGTTCCGTAGCAGGGAGCAATCAGCCCCAGCATTTT.

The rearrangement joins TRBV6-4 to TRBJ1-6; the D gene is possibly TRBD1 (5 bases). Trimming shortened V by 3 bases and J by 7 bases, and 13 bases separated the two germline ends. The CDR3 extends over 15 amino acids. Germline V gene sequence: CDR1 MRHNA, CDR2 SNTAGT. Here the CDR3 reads CASSEGGRINSPLHF. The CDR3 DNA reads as TGTGCCAGCAGTGAGGGGGGACGGATCAATTCACCCCTCCACTTT.